Shown below are 27 T cell receptor beta chains from a single sample sequenced in a study of blood T cell repertoires in COVID-19. TCRdb keeps only in-frame clones here, not all; method: immunoSEQ multiplex PCR. The sample lists about 200,000 clones; around 81% were seen once. The sequencing input was peripheral blood. These receptors were obtained from a woman between 70 and 85 years old with acute or convalescent COVID-19.

In this sample, this clone turned up a few times. The chain uses TRBV24-1 and TRBJ2-1; the match to TRBD2 covers 8 bases. With V trimmed by 3 bases and J by 9 bases, 9 bases remained unmatched. The germline V gene encodes CDR1 KGHDR and CDR2 SFDVKD. The CDR3 is made up of 15 amino acids. For the CDR3, the DNA is TGTGCCACCAGTGATCAATCGCGGGAGGCGGTTGAGCAGTTCTTC. Its protein product is CATSDQSREAVEQFF.

This clone turned up a few times. This chain links TRBV11-2 with TRBJ2-1; D is unclear. The CDR3 is made up of 13 amino acids. Germline V lookup: CDR1 SGHAT, CDR2 FQNNGV. Between the trimmed V and J ends, which lost 5 bases and 5 bases, there was a span of 10 bases. In DNA, the CDR3 is TGTGCCAGCAGCGACAATAGAGACAATGAGCAGTTCTTC. It yields the protein CASSDNRDNEQFF.

This chain links TRBV7-2 with TRBJ2-5; no reliable D call. The germline V gene encodes CDR1 SGHTA and CDR2 FQGNSA. This CDR3 has 13 residues. V was pared by 2 bases and J by 3 bases, with 7 bases between. For the CDR3, the DNA is TGTGCCAGCAGCTTATCCCTAGAAGAGACCCAGTACTTC. It yields the protein CASSLSLEETQYF.

This rearrangement joins TRBV19 to TRBJ2-1; TRBD2 matches at 15 bases. This CDR3 contains 15 residues. Germline assignment: CDR1 LNHDA and CDR2 SQIVND (reference sequence). The trim removed 5 bases at V and 5 bases at J, leaving 1 base unmatched. DNA for the CDR3: TGTGCCAGTAGTTGGACTAGCGGGAGGGACAATGAGCAGTTCTTC. Residues: CASSWTSGRDNEQFF.

This clone has only one observation. This chain uses TRBV2 with TRBJ1-2, with D hard to call. Germline CDR1 is SNHLY and CDR2 is FYNNEI. The CDR3 extends over 13 amino acids. V gave up 4 bases and J gave up 7 bases, with 13 bases separating them. CDR3 protein: CASSVRQASGYTF. CDR3 in DNA: TGTGCCAGCAGTGTACGGCAGGCAAGTGGCTACACCTTC.

This chain links TRBV3-1 (or the pseudogene TRBV3-2) with TRBJ1-6; D is uncertain. V dropped 4 bases and J dropped 7 bases, with 8 bases sitting between them. In germline, CDR1 is LGHDT, CDR2 YNNKEL (reference sequence). This CDR3 contains 13 residues. CDR3 region: CASSPTRNSPLHF. In DNA, the CDR3 is TGTGCCAGCAGCCCCACGAGGAATTCACCCCTCCACTTT.

This rearrangement joins TRBV27 to TRBJ1-5; 7 bases fit TRBD1. The J segment lost 3 bases and the V segment lost 10 bases, leaving 3 bases of the junction unmatched. Germline CDR1 reads MNHEY; CDR2 reads SMNVEV (reference sequence). The CDR3 length is 12 residues. The DNA of the CDR3 is TGTGCCACGGGACAGTTCAATCAGCCCCAGCATTTT. Its protein product is CATGQFNQPQHF.

This clone was observed once. The chain couples TRBV7-3 to TRBJ2-3, with a possible D match to TRBD2 (5 bases). This CDR3 has 13 amino acids. V lost 6 bases to trimming and J lost 1 base, with 8 bases between them. Germline V gene data show CDR1 as SGHTA and CDR2 as FQGTGA. The CDR3 spells CASRSGGTDTQYF. In nucleotides, the CDR3 is TGTGCCAGCAGGTCCGGGGGCACAGATACGCAGTATTTT.

V usage is TRBV19 and J usage is TRBJ1-4; 8 positions match TRBD1. The V gene's germline CDR1 is LNHDA and CDR2 SQIVND (reference sequence). CDR3 length: 13 residues. V lost 6 bases to trimming and J lost 6 bases; unmatched junction nucleotides: 3. In DNA, the CDR3 is TGTGCCAGTAGAGTGACAGGGGATGAAAAACTGTTTTTT. This encodes CASRVTGDEKLFF.

Here the CDR3 DNA reads TGTGCCACCAGTGATTTGCCTCGCGGGGGCCAGTACCAAGAGACCCAGTACTTC. It translates to CATSDLPRGGQYQETQYF. The chain combines TRBV24-1 with TRBJ2-5; D might be TRBD2 (7 bases). V was clipped by 0 bases and J by 0 bases, with 16 bases between them. From germline, CDR1 is KGHDR and CDR2 SFDVKD. The CDR3 contains 18 residues.

Comments on this clone: Other DNA variants within this sample encode the same CDR3. The rearrangement joins TRBV18 to TRBJ1-4, with TRBD1 matching over 9 bases. Germline V gene data show CDR1 as KGHSH and CDR2 as LQKENI. V dropped 0 bases and J dropped 6; count of bases not matched to a gene: 2. The CDR3 consists of 15 residues. CDR3 amino acids: CASSPPTGGYEKLFF. CDR3 sequence (DNA): TGTGCCAGCTCACCACCGACAGGGGGTTATGAAAAACTGTTTTTT.

The chain recombines TRBV7-9 with TRBJ1-2, with D uncertain. V was pared by 7 bases and J by 5 bases, with 17 bases between. CDR1 and CDR2 from the germline V gene are SEHNR and FQNEAQ (reference sequence). The CDR3 sequence is 14 residues long. In DNA form, the CDR3 reads TGTGCCAGCACCAGAGCTATCGGGGATTATGGCTACACCTTC. Its translation: CASTRAIGDYGYTF.

The rearrangement links TRBV7-9 to TRBJ2-1; 9 bases map to TRBD2. This CDR3 spans 15 amino acids. Germline V CDR1 and CDR2: SEHNR, FQNEAQ (reference sequence). V gave up 4 bases and J gave up 1 base; unmatched junction bases: 2. The CDR3 DNA follows: TGTGCCAGCAGCTCCAGCGGGGGGTCCTACAATGAGCAGTTCTTC. This codes for CASSSSGGSYNEQFF. The variable domain in full, completed from reference TRBV7-9 and TRBJ2-1, reads DTGVSQNPRHKITKRGQNVTFRCDPISEHNRLYWYRQTLGQGPEFLTYFQNEAQLEKSRLLSDRFSAERPKGSFSTLEIQRTEQGDSAMYLCASSSSGGSYNEQFFGPGTRLTVL.

The rearrangement joins TRBV5-1 to TRBJ1-2, with 10 bases matching TRBD1. The CDR3 has 15 residues. V lost 5 bases and J lost 3; bases outside the gene matches: 7. In germline, CDR1 is SGHRS, CDR2 YFSETQ. The CDR3 DNA is TGCGCCAGCAGGGTCGGACAGGGGGAGTACTATGGCTACACCTTC. It encodes CASRVGQGEYYGYTF.

This clone is a singleton in its sample. The chain has TRBV28 and TRBJ1-1, with 9 bases lining up with TRBD1. This CDR3 has 14 residues. CDR1 and CDR2 (germline): MDHEN, SYDVKM. V trimming: 8 bases; J trimming: 7 bases; junction bases outside the gene matches: 11. The CDR3 DNA reads as TGTGCCAGCTCCTCCTCACAGGGGGCTCTTGAAGCTTTCTTT. Translation: CASSSSQGALEAFF.

In its sample, this clone was seen a few times. This sequence joins TRBV19 and TRBJ1-2; 7 bases line up with TRBD1. Germline CDR1 LNHDA, CDR2 SQIVND (reference sequence). V shed 4 bases and J 0 bases; nucleotides not matched to a gene: 14. The CDR3 covers 18 residues. CDR3 amino acids: CASSTNNRGFLPNYGYTF. CDR3 in DNA: TGTGCCAGTAGTACCAACAACAGGGGCTTCTTACCTAACTATGGCTACACCTTC.

The V and J genes are TRBV29-1 and TRBJ1-2; D ambiguous. This CDR3 contains 12 residues. V was clipped by 0 bases and J by 4 bases, with 6 bases between them. Germline CDR1 is SQVTM and CDR2 is ANQGSEA. CDR3: CSVEEGFYGYTF. CDR3 DNA sequence: TGCAGCGTTGAAGAGGGCTTCTATGGCTACACCTTC.

The rearrangement links TRBV2 to TRBJ2-3, with 13 bases aligning to TRBD2. J was trimmed by 1 base and V by 6 bases; bases with no gene match: 7. This CDR3 is built from 17 residues. CDR1 is SNHLY, CDR2 FYNNEI, per germline. This chain's CDR3 is CASSPGGLAGRTDTQYF. CDR3 bases: TGTGCCAGCAGCCCCGGGGGACTAGCGGGGCGCACAGATACGCAGTATTTT.

This chain uses TRBV10-3 with TRBJ2-5; 7 positions match TRBD1. This CDR3 region has 15 residues. Losses at the gene ends were 8 bases for V and 5 bases for J; bases not matched to a gene: 14. Germline-derived CDR1 and CDR2 are ENHRY and SYGVKD. This chain's CDR3 is CAIRPAGTAVETQYF. The CDR3 bases are TGTGCCATCCGACCGGCCGGGACAGCCGTTGAGACCCAGTACTTC.

The chain combines TRBV11-2 with TRBJ2-5; the D is unclear. Germline CDR1 reads SGHAT; CDR2 reads FQNNGV. Trimming took 3 bases from V and 2 from J, leaving 13 bases between them. The CDR3 spans 15 residues. The CDR3 DNA is TGTGCCAGCAGCTTCGCGCGGAGAGCACAAGAGACCCAGTACTTC. Its protein is CASSFARRAQETQYF.

The chain carries TRBV11-2 and TRBJ1-1; TRBD1 agrees at 11 bases. Germline V CDR1 and CDR2: SGHAT, FQNNGV. This CDR3 comprises 15 residues. The V and J ends lost 1 base and 6 bases, in that order; junction bases with no gene match: 4. CDR3 coding DNA: TGTGCCAGCAGCTTAGCAGGGACAGGGGGGTCTGAAGCTTTCTTT. It encodes CASSLAGTGGSEAFF. Filled out from reference TRBV11-2 and TRBJ1-1, the complete variable domain reads EAGVAQSPRYKIIEKRQSVAFWCNPISGHATLYWYQQILGQGPKLLIQFQNNGVVDDSQLPKDRFSAERLKGVDSTLKIQPAKLEDSAVYLCASSLAGTGGSEAFFGQGTRLTVV.

This chain connects TRBV29-1 to TRBJ2-1, with 11 nucleotides matching TRBD1. With 7 bases clipped from V and 8 bases from J, the junction kept 16 bases outside the gene matches. The germline gives CDR1 SQVTM, CDR2 ANQGSEA. The CDR3 is 16 residues long. CDR3 sequence: CSAHQAGTGGSYEQFF. CDR3 bases: TGCAGCGCCCACCAAGCCGGGACAGGGGGTTCATATGAGCAGTTCTTC.

CDR3 in DNA: TGTGCCAGCAGCGCTCCAGGGATGTCCTACGAGCAGTACTTC. Its protein is CASSAPGMSYEQYF. The rearrangement links TRBV9 to TRBJ2-7, with D possibly matching TRBD1 (5 bases). Per the germline V gene, CDR1 is SGDLS and CDR2 is YYNGEE. V was cut by 3 bases and J by 1 base, with 11 bases left in between. There are 14 residues in the CDR3. Filled out from reference TRBV9 and TRBJ2-7, the complete variable domain reads DSGVTQTPKHLITATGQRVTLRCSPRSGDLSVYWYQQSLDQGLQFLIQYYNGEERAKGNILERFSAQQFPDLHSELNLSSLELGDSALYFCASSAPGMSYEQYFGPGTRLTVT.

V usage is TRBV19 and J usage is TRBJ1-5; no firm D call. Trimming cost V 0 bases and J 6 bases, with 9 bases left between them. The CDR3 sequence is 14 residues long. Germline CDR1 is LNHDA and CDR2 is SQIVND (reference sequence). CDR3: CASSIDPGGQPQHF. DNA for the CDR3: TGTGCCAGTAGTATAGATCCCGGCGGTCAGCCCCAGCATTTT.

This clone was picked up a small number of times. This chain uses TRBV6-5 with TRBJ1-2; the match to TRBD1 covers 8 bases. V trimming: 6 bases; J trimming: 4 bases; junction bases outside the gene matches: 7. CDR1 is MNHEY, CDR2 SVGAGI, per germline. The CDR3 is 14 residues long. Here the CDR3 DNA reads TGTGCCAGCAGCACCTCAGGGGGCCTCTATGGCTACACCTTC. It encodes CASSTSGGLYGYTF.

V is TRBV15 and J is TRBJ2-5; 7 positions agree with TRBD2. J lost 4 bases, V lost 0 bases, and 5 bases had no gene match. Looked up from germline, CDR1 is LNHNV and CDR2 is YYDKDF (reference sequence). The CDR3 consists of 15 residues. CDR3 sequence reads: CATSRDWGGTETQYF. The CDR3 DNA sequence: TGTGCCACCAGCAGAGATTGGGGAGGGACAGAGACCCAGTACTTC.

The CDR3 DNA follows: TGTGCCAGCAGCTTAGTACAGATGAACACTGAAGCTTTCTTT. Its protein product is CASSLVQMNTEAFF. The chain employs TRBV11-2 and TRBJ1-1; D remains ambiguous. Trimming cost V 1 base and J 0 bases, with 6 bases left between them. CDR1 is SGHAT and CDR2 is FQNNGV in the germline V gene. This CDR3 contains 14 residues. Based on the CDR3 plus reference TRBV11-2 and TRBJ1-1, the full variable domain is EAGVAQSPRYKIIEKRQSVAFWCNPISGHATLYWYQQILGQGPKLLIQFQNNGVVDDSQLPKDRFSAERLKGVDSTLKIQPAKLEDSAVYLCASSLVQMNTEAFFGQGTRLTVV.